The subject of this entry is one T cell receptor beta chain. This clonotype was detected many times. The target of this receptor is not known. Per-base quality was not reported, and no clone a single base away is much larger than it. The data were obtained in a study of identical twins (dated by TCRdb to about 2016). At the level of the whole study: To test whether fetal clonotypes persist, this study deep-sequenced TCR alpha and beta repertoires from monozygotic twins, from unrelated adults of various ages, and from cord blood. To rule out contamination, replicate twin experiments were performed at different times with different library preparation protocols. The research as a whole found: Abundant cord blood beta clonotypes carried fewer insertions; young adult naive repertoires showed a weaker similar trend, while memory repertoires showed none. Zero-insertion analyses could be partly confounded by invariant T cells such as MAIT and iNKT, although diverse VJ usage argued against such confounding for most clonotypes. Recombination models systematically underestimated out-of-frame TCR alpha sharing in monozygotic twins but agreed with sharing between unrelated individuals. Because the same donors could not be followed over many years, the conclusions depended on cross-sectional statistical analysis. A weaker excess of twin sharing was found in beta out-of-frame sequences because the signal-to-noise ratio was lowered by fewer shared sequences. Compared with coincidental sharing between unrelated individuals, out-of-frame TCR alpha sequences shared between twins had an excess of sequences with low generation probability.

V is pared back by 2 bases and J by 6 bases, with 14 bases lying between the germline termini. Including cysteine and phenylalanine, the CDR3 has 14 amino acids. Only the CDR3 DNA is retained, 42 bases long and in frame from the first base. Looking up the germline V gene yields CDR1 SGDLS and CDR2 YYNGEE. Libraries were made using 5' RACE. The instrument was an Illumina HiSeq 2000. A universal primer binding site was added through template switching, and the final cDNA carried a unique molecular identifier so that TCR cDNA molecules could be counted accurately. First-strand cDNA for TCR alpha and beta chains was synthesized from specific primers in the conserved constant-segment region. Each cDNA library was double barcoded, with a SMART-Mk sample barcode plus Illumina barcodes, to control for contamination. TruSeq adapter sequences, together with Illumina sample barcodes, were added in two successive PCR steps. TCR alpha and beta cDNA libraries were sequenced on the Illumina HiSeq platform with custom primers. Regarding the original processing steps: MiGEC processed the raw reads to extract unique molecular identifiers, while MiXCR was used to determine the CDR3 positions. Recombination models were inferred per individual with the repgenHMM and IGoR tools using an EM algorithm. Shared clonotype analysis was performed with the tcR package in R, normalizing sharing by the product of cloneset sizes. To study raw recombination without the effects of thymic and clonal selection, out-of-frame nonproductive sequences were analyzed. TCRdb applied fastp at Q25 and MiXCR to the public reads, then kept only in-frame beta chains. Records with the same CDR3 protein are collapsed into one entry carrying the most frequent genes and DNA. TCRdb's processing, not the authors', yielded these V and J calls. The sample table shows 450,000 or so distinct CDR3 sequences, and around 14% are seen once. The top ten hold 0.5% to 0.65% of the sample.

All donors were healthy Caucasians. The twin cohort comprised three pairs of female monozygotic twins, all aged about 18 to 29 years. Positive isolation kits from Invitrogen were used to isolate the CD4+ and CD8+ T cell populations. These data were also filed under a second study, of yellow fever vaccine responses in identical twins. The second paper further reports: The T cell response to vaccination in identical twins was reported by the authors to appear partly convergent and partly personalized. Focusing on identical twins, the study followed the T cell clones that responded to the vaccine, and did so with precision.

This TCR was recovered from a woman aged 18-30 years in good health. Sequencing was done on a sample of CD4+ T cells sorted from blood. The chain joins TRBV9 to TRBJ2-5; perhaps TRBD2 is the D gene, with 6 bases matching. The DNA is TGTGCCAGCAGCGTGGGCGGGGCCGGGAAGACCCAGTACTTC. Translated, this gives CASSVGGAGKTQYF.